Listed here is a single T cell receptor beta chain. The antigen is not known. This specimen comes from a study of shared clonotypes between healthy human individuals. Whole-study results and caveats: Naive subsets tended to show greater estimated richness than memory subsets.

Only Caucasian adults living in Nashville, Tennessee served as donors. There are 14 residues in the CDR3. Per germline, CDR1 SGHRS and CDR2 YFSETQ. With 0 bases removed from V and 7 bases from J, the gap between germline ends came to 14 bases. Generated by immunoSEQ multiplex PCR, the TCRdb table keeps only in-frame clones and is missing some. The table includes about 1.5 million clones, 95% to 99% detected once. The chain couples TRBV5-1 to TRBJ2-7; perhaps D is TRBD1 or TRBD2 (5 bases each). The clonotype was recovered from a man younger than 45 in good health. The source material was naive CD4+ T cells sorted from blood. The subset is: CD45RA+ positively selected. CDR3 protein: CASSLGQAWGEQYF. The CDR3 DNA reads TGCGCCAGCAGCTTGGGCCAGGCCTGGGGGGAGCAGTACTTC.